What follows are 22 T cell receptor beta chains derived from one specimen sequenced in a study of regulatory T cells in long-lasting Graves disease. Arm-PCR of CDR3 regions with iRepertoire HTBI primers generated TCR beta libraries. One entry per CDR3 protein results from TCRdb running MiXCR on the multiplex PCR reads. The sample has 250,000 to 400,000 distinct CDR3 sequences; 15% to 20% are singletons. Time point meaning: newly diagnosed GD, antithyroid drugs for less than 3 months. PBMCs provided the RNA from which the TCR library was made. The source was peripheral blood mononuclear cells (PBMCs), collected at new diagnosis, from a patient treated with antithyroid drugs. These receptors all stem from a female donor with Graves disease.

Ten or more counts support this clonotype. The CDR3 region has the DNA TGTGCCACCAGCAGAGCACTCGGGGTCAGTGAAGGCTACACCTTC. Protein product: CATSRALGVSEGYTF. The chain combines TRBV15 with TRBJ1-2; D call uncertain. This CDR3 is built from 15 residues. The V end lost 1 base, the J end lost 8 bases, and 17 bases lay between the germline ends. Germline CDR1 LNHNV, CDR2 YYDKDF (reference sequence).

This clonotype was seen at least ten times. CDR3 in amino acids: CASSNIGQPLPQQYF. CDR3 in DNA: TGTGCCAGTAGTAACATCGGACAGCCCCTGCCCCAGCAGTATTTT. The rearrangement links TRBV19 to TRBJ2-3; D is perhaps TRBD1 (6 bases). The germline V gene encodes CDR1 LNHDA and CDR2 SQIVND (reference sequence). Trimming shortened V by 4 bases and J by 11 bases, and 22 bases separated the two germline ends. The CDR3 spans 15 residues.

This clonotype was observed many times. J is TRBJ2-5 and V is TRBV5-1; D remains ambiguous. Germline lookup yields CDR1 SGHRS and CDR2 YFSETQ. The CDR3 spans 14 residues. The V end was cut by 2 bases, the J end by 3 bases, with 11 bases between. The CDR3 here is CASSFGQSKETQYF. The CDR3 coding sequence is TGCGCCAGCAGCTTCGGGCAGTCGAAAGAGACCCAGTACTTC.

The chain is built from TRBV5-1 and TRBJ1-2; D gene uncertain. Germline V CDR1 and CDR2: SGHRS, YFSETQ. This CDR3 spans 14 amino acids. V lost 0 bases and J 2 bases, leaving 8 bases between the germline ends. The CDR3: CASSLDLENYGYTF. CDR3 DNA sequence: TGCGCCAGCAGCTTGGATCTGGAGAACTATGGCTACACCTTC.

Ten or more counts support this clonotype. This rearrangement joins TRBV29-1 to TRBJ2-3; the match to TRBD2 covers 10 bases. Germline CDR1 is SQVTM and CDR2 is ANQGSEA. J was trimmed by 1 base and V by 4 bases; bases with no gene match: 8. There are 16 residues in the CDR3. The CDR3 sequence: CSVAQKLAGRTDTQYF. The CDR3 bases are TGCAGCGTTGCACAGAAACTAGCGGGACGCACAGATACGCAGTATTTT.

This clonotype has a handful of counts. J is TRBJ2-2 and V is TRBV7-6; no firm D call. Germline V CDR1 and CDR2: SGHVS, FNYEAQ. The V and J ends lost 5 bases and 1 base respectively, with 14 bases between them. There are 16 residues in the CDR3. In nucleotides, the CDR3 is TGTGCCAGCAGCCCTACTCCAAGAGTGAACACCGGGGAGCTGTTTTTT. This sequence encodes CASSPTPRVNTGELFF.

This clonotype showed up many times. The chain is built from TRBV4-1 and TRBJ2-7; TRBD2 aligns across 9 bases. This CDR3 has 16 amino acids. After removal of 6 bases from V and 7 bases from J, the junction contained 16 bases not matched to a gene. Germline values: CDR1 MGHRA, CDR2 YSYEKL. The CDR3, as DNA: TGCGCCAGCAGTGGAGGTGGGGCGGGAGGGCGTCGAGAGCAGTACTTC. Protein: CASSGGGAGGRREQYF.

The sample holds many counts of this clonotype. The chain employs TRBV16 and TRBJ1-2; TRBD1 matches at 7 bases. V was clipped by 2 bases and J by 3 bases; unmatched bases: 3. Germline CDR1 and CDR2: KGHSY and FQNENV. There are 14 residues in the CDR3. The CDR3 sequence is CASSQVTGDYGYTF. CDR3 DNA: TGTGCCAGCAGCCAAGTCACAGGGGACTATGGCTACACCTTC.

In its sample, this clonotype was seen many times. In DNA, the CDR3 is TGTGCCACCAGGCGGGGACCTGACACAGATACGCAGTATTTT. It is translated as CATRRGPDTDTQYF. The V gene is TRBV28, the J gene TRBJ2-3; perhaps TRBD2 as D (6 bases). Germline V CDR1 and CDR2: MDHEN, SYDVKM. The length of the CDR3 is 14 residues. V was clipped by 10 bases and J by 2 bases, with 16 bases between them. Drawing the rest from reference TRBV28 and TRBJ2-3, the complete variable domain is DVKVTQSSRYLVKRTGEKVFLECVQDMDHENMFWYRQDPGLGLRLIYFSYDVKMKEKGDIPEGYSVSREKKERFSLILESASTNQTSMYLCATRRGPDTDTQYFGPGTRLTVL.

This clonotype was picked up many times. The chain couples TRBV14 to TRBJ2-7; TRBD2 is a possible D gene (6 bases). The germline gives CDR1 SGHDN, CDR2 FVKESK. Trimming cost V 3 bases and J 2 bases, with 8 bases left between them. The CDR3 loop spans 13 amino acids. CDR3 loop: CASSQRGTYEQYF. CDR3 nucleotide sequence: TGTGCCAGCAGCCAGCGGGGAACCTACGAGCAGTACTTC.

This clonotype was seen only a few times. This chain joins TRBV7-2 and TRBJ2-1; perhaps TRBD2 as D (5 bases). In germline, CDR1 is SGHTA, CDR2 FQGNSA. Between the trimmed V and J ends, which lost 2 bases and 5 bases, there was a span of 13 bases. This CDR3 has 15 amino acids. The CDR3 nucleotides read TGTGCCAGCAGCTTAAGCGGACGACGAGACAATGAGCAGTTCTTC. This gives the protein CASSLSGRRDNEQFF.

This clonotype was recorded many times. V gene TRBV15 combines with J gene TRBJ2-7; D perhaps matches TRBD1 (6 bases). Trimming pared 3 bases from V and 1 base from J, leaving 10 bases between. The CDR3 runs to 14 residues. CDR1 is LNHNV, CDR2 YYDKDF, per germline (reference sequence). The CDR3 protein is CATSRIRGSYEQYF. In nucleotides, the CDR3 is TGTGCCACCAGCAGGATCAGGGGATCCTACGAGCAGTACTTC.

This CDR3 reads CASSLSGLRGYTF. DNA for the CDR3: TGTGCCAGCAGTTTATCAGGACTCCGGGGCTACACCTTC. V gene TRBV27 combines with J gene TRBJ1-2; D not resolved. The germline V gene encodes CDR1 MNHEY and CDR2 SMNVEV (reference sequence). The CDR3 is 13 residues long. Trimming shortened V by 0 bases and J by 8 bases, and 10 bases separated the two germline ends.

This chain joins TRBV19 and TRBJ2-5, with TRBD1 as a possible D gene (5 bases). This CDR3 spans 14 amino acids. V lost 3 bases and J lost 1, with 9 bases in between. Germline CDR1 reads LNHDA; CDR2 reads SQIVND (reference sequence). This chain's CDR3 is CASSISRAQETQYF. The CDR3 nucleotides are TGTGCCAGTAGTATCTCCAGGGCCCAAGAGACCCAGTACTTC.

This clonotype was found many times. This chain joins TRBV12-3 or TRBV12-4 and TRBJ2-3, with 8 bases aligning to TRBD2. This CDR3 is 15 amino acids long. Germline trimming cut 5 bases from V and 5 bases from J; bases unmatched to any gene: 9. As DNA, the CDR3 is TGTGCCAGCAGTCCAAGCGGGAGTGGGATAGATACGCAGTATTTT. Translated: CASSPSGSGIDTQYF.

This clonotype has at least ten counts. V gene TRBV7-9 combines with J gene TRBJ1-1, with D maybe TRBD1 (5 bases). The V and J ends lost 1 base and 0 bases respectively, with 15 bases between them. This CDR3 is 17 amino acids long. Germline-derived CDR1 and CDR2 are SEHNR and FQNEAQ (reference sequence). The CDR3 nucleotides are TGTGCCAGCAGCTTAGGGTTCAGGGAGGGGATGAACACTGAAGCTTTCTTT. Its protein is CASSLGFREGMNTEAFF.

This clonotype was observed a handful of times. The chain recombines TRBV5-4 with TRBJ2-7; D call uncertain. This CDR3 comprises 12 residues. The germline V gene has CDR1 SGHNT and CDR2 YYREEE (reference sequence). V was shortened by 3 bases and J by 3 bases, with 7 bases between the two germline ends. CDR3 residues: CASSWNDYEQYF. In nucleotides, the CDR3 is TGTGCCAGCAGCTGGAATGACTACGAGCAGTACTTC.

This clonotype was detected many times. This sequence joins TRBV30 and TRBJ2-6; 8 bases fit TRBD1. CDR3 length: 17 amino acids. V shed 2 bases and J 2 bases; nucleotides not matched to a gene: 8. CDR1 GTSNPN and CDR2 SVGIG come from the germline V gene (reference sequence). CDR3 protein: CAWSQTSQGAGANVLTF. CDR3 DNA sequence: TGTGCCTGGAGTCAAACCTCACAGGGGGCTGGGGCCAACGTCCTGACTTTC.

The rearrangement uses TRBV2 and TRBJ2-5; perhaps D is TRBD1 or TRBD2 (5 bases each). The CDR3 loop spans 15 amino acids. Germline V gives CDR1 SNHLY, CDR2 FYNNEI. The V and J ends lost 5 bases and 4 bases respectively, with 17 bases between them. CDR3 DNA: TGTGCCAGCAGTCCTACGGGGCAGGTTCCAGAGACCCAGTACTTC. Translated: CASSPTGQVPETQYF.

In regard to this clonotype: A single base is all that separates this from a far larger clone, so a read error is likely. CDR3: CASSPRSQPPNEQYF. CDR3 nucleotide sequence: TGTGCCAGCAGTCCACGGAGCCAACCTCCCAATGAGCAGTACTTC. V and J are TRBV12-3 or TRBV12-4 and TRBJ2-7, with D hard to call. The CDR3 totals 15 residues. Trimming pared 5 bases from V and 7 bases from J, leaving 21 bases between.

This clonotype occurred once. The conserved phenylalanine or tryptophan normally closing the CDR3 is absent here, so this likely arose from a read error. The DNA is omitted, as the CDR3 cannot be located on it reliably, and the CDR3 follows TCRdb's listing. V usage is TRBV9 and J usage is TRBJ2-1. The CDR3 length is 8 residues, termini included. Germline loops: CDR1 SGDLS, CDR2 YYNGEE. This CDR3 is CASSAPVV.

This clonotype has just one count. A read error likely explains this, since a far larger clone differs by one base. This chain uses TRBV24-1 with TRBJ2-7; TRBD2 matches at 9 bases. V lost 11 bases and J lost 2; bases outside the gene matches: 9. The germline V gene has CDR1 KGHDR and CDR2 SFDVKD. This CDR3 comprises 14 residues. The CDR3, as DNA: TGTGCCAGCAGCGATAGCGGGAGTCCCTACGAGCAGTACTTC. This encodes CASSDSGSPYEQYF.